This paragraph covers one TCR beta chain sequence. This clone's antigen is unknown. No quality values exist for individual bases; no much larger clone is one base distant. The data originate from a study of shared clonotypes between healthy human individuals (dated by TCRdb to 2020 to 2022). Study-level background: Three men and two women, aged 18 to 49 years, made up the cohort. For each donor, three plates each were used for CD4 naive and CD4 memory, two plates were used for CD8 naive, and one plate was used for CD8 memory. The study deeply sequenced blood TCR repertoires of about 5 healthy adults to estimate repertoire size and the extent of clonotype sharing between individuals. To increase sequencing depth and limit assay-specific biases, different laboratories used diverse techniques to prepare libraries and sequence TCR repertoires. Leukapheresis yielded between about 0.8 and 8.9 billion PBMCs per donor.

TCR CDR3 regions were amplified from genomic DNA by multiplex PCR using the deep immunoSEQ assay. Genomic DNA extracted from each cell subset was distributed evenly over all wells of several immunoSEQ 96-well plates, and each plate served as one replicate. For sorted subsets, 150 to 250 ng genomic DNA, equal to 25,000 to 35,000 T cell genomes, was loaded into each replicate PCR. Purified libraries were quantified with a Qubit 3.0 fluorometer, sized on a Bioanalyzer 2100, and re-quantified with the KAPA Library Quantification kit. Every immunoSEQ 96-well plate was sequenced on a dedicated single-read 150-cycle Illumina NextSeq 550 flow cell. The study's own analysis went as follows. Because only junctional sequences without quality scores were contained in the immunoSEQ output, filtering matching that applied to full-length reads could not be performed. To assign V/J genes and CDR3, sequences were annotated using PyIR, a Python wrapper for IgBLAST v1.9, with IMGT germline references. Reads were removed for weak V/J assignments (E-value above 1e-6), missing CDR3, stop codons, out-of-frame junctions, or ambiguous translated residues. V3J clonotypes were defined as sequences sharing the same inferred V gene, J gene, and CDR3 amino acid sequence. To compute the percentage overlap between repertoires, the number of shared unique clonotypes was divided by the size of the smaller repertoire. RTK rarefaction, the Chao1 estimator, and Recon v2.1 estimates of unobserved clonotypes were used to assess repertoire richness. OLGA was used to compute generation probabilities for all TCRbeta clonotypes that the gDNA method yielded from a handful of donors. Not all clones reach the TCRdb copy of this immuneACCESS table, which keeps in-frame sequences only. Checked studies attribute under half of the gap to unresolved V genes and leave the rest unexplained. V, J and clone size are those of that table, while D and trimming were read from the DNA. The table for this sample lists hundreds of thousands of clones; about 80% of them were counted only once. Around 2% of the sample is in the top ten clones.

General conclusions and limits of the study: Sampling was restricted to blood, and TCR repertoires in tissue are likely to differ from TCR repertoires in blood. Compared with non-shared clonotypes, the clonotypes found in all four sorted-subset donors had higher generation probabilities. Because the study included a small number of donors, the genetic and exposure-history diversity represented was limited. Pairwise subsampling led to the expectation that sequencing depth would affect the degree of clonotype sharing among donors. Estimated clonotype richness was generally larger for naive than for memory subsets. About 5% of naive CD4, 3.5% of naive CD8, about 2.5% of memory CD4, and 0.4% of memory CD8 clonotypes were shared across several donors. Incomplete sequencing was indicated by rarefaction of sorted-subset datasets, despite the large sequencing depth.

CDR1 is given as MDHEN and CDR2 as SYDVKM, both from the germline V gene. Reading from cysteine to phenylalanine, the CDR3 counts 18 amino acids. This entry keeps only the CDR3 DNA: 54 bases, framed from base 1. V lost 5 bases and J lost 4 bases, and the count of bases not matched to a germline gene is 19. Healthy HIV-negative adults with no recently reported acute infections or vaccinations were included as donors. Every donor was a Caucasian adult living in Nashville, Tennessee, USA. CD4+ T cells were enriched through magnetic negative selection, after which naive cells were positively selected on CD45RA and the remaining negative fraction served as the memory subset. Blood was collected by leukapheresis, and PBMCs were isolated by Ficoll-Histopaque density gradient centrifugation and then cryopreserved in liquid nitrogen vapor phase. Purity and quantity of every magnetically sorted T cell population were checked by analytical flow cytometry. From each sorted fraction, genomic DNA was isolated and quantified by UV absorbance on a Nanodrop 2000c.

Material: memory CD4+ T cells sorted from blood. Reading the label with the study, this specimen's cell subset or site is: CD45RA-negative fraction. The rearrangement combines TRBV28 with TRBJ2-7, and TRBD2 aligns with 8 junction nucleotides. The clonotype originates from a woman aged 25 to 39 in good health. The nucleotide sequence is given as TGTGCCAGCAGTACACCCGGATCCTCGGGAGGGAAAATTTACGAGCAGTACTTC. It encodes CASSTPGSSGGKIYEQYF.